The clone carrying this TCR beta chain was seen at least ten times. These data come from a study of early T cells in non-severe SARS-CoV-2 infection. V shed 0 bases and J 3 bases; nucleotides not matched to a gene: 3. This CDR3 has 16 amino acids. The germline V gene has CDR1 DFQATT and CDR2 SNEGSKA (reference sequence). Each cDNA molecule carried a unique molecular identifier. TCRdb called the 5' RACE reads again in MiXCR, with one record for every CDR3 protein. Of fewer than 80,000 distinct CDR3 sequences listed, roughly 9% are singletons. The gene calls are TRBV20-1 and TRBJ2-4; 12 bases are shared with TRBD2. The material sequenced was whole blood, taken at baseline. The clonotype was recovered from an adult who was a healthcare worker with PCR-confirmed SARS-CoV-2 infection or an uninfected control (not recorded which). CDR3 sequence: CSARDPTSGGKNIQYF. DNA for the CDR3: TGCAGTGCTAGAGATCCGACTAGCGGGGGCAAAAACATTCAGTACTTC.